This TCR beta chain is drawn from a study of lymphopenia after photon versus proton radiotherapy. Study outcomes and limitations: Photon-treated patients lost naive T cells and TCR diversity; proton-treated stayed stable. Post-nadir diversity loss with photons came from oligoclonal expansion, particularly CD8+ Temra cells. Post-nadir TCR diversity decline inversely tracked overall survival among those who died. Only patients who died were analyzed for survival; proton advantage is unproven.

Clones were sequenced by immunoSEQ multiplex PCR, and TCRdb holds only the in-frame ones, with some missing. The data hold about 26,000 clones, with roughly 85% observed a single time. The V end was cut by 4 bases, the J end by 4 bases, with 11 bases between. The germline V gene has CDR1 SGHTS and CDR2 YDEGEE. The CDR3 has 13 residues. To note about this clone: No antigen is known for it.

This chain links TRBV5-8 with TRBJ1-2, with TRBD1 as a possible D gene (5 bases). Source: peripheral blood, taken from a patient treated with photon-based radiotherapy. This TCR was sampled from a man between 25 and 39 years old with gastric cancer. This CDR3 is CASSPQTGYGYTF. CDR3 sequence (DNA): TGTGCCAGCAGCCCCCAAACAGGCTATGGCTACACCTTC.